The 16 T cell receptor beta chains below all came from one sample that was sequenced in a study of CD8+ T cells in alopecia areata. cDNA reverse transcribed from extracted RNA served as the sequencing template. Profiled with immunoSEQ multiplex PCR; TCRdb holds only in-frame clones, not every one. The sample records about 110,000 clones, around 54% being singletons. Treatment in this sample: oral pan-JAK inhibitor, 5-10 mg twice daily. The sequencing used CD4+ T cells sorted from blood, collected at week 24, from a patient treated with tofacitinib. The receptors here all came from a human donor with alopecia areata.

The CDR3 DNA reads TGTGCCAGCAGCCAAGTAACGAGCGGGGGTTCAGATACGCAGTATTTT. It yields the protein CASSQVTSGGSDTQYF. This chain uses TRBV7-2 with TRBJ2-3; 8 bases match TRBD2. This CDR3 contains 16 residues. Germline V gives CDR1 SGHTA, CDR2 FQGNSA. The V gene end was trimmed by 5 bases and the J gene end by 4 bases; junction bases not matched to a gene: 11.

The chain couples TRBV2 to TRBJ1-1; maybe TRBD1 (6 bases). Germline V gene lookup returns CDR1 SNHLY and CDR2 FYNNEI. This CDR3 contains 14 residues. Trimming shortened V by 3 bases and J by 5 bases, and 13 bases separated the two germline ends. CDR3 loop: CASSEGVGQTEAFF. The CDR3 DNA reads TGTGCCAGCAGTGAGGGAGTTGGACAGACTGAAGCTTTCTTT.

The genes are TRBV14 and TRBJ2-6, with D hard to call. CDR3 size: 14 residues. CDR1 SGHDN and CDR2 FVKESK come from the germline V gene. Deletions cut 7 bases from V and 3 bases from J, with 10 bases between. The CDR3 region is CASTPTGGANVLTF. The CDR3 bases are TGTGCCAGCACCCCGACGGGTGGGGCCAACGTCCTGACTTTC.

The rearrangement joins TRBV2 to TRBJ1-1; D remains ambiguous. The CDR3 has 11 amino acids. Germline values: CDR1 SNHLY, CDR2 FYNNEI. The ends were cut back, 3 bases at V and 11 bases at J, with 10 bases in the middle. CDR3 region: CASSEAPRAFF. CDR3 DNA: TGTGCCAGCAGTGAGGCACCTAGGGCTTTCTTT.

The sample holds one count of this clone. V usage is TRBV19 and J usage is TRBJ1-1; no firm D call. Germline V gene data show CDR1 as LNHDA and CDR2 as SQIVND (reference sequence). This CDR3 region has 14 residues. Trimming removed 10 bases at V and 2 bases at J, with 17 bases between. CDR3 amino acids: CATSPRSRNTEAFF. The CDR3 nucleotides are TGTGCCACATCCCCTCGGTCCAGAAACACTGAAGCTTTCTTT.

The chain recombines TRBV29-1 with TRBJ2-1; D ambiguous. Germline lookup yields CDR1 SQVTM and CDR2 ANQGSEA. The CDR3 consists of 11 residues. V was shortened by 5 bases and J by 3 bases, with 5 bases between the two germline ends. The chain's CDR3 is CSVRNYNEQFF. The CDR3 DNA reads TGCAGCGTTCGGAACTACAATGAGCAGTTCTTC.

Here the CDR3 DNA reads TGTGCCAGCTCACAGGGGGGGACTGAAGCTTTCTTT. It specifies CASSQGGTEAFF. The chain combines TRBV18 with TRBJ1-1; a weak D match, TRBD1 (6 bases). Germline CDR1 and CDR2: KGHSH and LQKENI. Trimming stripped 4 bases from V and 5 bases from J, with 8 bases between. This CDR3 has 12 amino acids.

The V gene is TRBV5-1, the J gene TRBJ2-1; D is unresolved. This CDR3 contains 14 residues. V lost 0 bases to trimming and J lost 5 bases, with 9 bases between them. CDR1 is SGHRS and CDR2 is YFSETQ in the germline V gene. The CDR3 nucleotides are TGCGCCAGCAGCTTGGAACAGTTCCACAATGAGCAGTTCTTC. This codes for CASSLEQFHNEQFF.

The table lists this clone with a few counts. The CDR3 nucleotides are TGTGCCAGCGCAGAGGGACTAGCGGGGATAGAGACCCAGTACTTC. This encodes CASAEGLAGIETQYF. The V gene is TRBV7-9, the J gene TRBJ2-5, with 13 positions matching TRBD2. CDR3 length: 15 residues. V shed 8 bases, J shed 4 bases, and the junction held 7 bases outside the gene matches. Germline CDR1 and CDR2: SEHNR and FQNEAQ (reference sequence).

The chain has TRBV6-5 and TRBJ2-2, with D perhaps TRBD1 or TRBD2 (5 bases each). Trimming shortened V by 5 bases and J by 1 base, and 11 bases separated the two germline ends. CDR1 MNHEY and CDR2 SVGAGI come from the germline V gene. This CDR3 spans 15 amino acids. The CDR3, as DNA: TGTGCCAGCAGTCGCATGAGGGGGAACACCGGGGAGCTGTTTTTT. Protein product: CASSRMRGNTGELFF.

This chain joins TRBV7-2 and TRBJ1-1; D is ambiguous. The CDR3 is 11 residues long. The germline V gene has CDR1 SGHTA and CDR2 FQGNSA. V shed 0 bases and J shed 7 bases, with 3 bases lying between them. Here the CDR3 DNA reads TGTGCCAGCAGCTTAGCGTTTGAAGCTTTCTTT. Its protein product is CASSLAFEAFF.

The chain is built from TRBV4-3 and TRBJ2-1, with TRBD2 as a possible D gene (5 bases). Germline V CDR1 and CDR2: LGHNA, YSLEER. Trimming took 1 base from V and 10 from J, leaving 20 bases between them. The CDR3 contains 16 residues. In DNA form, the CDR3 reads TGCGCCAGCAGCCAAGCCAACGAGGGTAGGGTCGGGGAGCAGTTCTTC. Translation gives CASSQANEGRVGEQFF.

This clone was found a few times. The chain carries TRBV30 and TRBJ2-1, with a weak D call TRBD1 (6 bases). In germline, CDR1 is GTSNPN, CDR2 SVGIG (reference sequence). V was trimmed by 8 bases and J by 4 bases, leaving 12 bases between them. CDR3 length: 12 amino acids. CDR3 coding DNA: TGTGCCGCGACAGGAGCATACAATGAGCAGTTCTTC. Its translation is CAATGAYNEQFF.

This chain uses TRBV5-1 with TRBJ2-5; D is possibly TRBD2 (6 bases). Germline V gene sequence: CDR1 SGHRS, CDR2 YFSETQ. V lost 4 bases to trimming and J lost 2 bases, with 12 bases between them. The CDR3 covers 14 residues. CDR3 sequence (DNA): TGCGCCAGCAGCGTGGACCGGGAGCAAGAGACCCAGTACTTC. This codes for CASSVDREQETQYF.

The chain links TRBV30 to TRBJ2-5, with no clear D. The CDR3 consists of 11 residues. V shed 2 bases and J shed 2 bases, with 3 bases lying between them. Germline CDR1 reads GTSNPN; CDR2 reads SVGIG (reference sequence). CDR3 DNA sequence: TGTGCCTGGAGTTCGCAAGAGACCCAGTACTTC. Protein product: CAWSSQETQYF.

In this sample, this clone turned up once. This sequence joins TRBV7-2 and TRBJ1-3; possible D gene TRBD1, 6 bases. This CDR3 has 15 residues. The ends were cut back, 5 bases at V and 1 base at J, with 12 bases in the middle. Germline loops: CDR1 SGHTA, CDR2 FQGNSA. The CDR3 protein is CASSPRGVSGNTIYF. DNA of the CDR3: TGTGCCAGCAGCCCGAGGGGGGTGTCTGGAAACACCATATATTTT. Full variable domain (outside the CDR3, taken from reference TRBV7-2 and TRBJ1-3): GAGVSQSPSNKVTEKGKDVELRCDPISGHTALYWYRQSLGQGLEFLIYFQGNSAPDKSGLPSDRFSAERTGGSVSTLTIQRTQQEDSAVYLCASSPRGVSGNTIYFGEGSWLTVV.